Sequencing of this T cell receptor (beta chain) was carried out in a study of OX40 agonist ivuxolimab in advanced cancers. Trimming removed 4 bases from V and 4 bases from J, with 13 bases in between. CDR3 size: 14 residues. Germline V lookup: CDR1 SGHDN, CDR2 FVKESK. General study findings and limits: At 0.1 to 3.0 mg/kg, clonal expansion of CD4+ and CD8+ blood T cells had occurred by week 6.

Clones were sequenced by immunoSEQ multiplex PCR, and TCRdb holds only the in-frame ones, with some missing. The sample has some 61,000 clones; roughly 88% are singletons. In regard to this clone: What it binds is not known.

Sequenced here: CD4+ or CD8+ T cells sorted from blood, sampled in a trial of the OX40 agonist ivuxolimab. This chain connects TRBV14 to TRBJ1-1; TRBD1 is a possible D gene (5 bases). The sequence was obtained from an adult with an advanced solid tumor such as melanoma, head and neck, liver or kidney cancer. CDR3 protein: CASSLARVGTEAFF. Here the CDR3 DNA reads TGTGCCAGCAGCCTAGCCAGGGTCGGCACTGAAGCTTTCTTT.